These 21 T cell receptor beta chains were all obtained from the same sample, sequenced in a study of OX40 agonist ivuxolimab in advanced cancers. The receptor library was made with the immunoSEQ multiplex PCR assay. In TCRdb, the immuneACCESS table is reduced to in-frame sequences with V and J assigned. These tables do not hold every clone; where another copy was compared, an unresolved V gene accounts for under half, and the others remain unexplained. The sample records tens of thousands of clones, roughly 87% of which are singletons. Of the sample, around 0.19% is held by the ten largest clones. Specimen: CD4+ or CD8+ T cells sorted from blood, collected in a trial of the OX40 agonist ivuxolimab. The receptors stem from an adult with an advanced solid tumor such as melanoma, head and neck, liver or kidney cancer.

The chain uses TRBV10-1 and TRBJ1-1; D ambiguous. Germline V gene sequence: CDR1 WNHNN, CDR2 SYGVQD (reference sequence). The CDR3 has 14 amino acids. V was pared by 0 bases and J by 5 bases, with 10 bases between. CDR3 amino acids: CASSESAIGTEAFF. In DNA, the CDR3 is TGCGCCAGCAGTGAGTCGGCTATAGGTACTGAAGCTTTCTTT.

This rearrangement joins TRBV27 to TRBJ2-1; D might be TRBD1 (5 bases). The V gene lost 5 bases and the J gene lost 9 bases, with 17 bases spanning the gap. This CDR3 region has 14 residues. CDR1 is MNHEY, CDR2 SMNVEV, per germline (reference sequence). For the CDR3, the DNA is TGTGCCAGCAGTCCGCGGACACGAGCTAGTGAGCAGTTCTTC. Translated, it gives CASSPRTRASEQFF.

The chain is built from TRBV27 and TRBJ2-3, with a possible D match to TRBD2 (5 bases). Between the trimmed V and J ends, which lost 6 bases and 5 bases, there was a span of 12 bases. Germline V gene data show CDR1 as MNHEY and CDR2 as SMNVEV (reference sequence). The CDR3 length is 13 residues. In DNA form, the CDR3 reads TGTGCCAGCAGGGCATCGGGAATAGATACGCAGTATTTT. Its translation is CASRASGIDTQYF.

V is TRBV5-1 and J is TRBJ2-1; 9 nucleotides line up with TRBD1. The V and J ends lost 3 bases and 2 bases, in that order; junction bases with no gene match: 3. CDR3 length: 15 residues. Germline CDR1 reads SGHRS; CDR2 reads YFSETQ. As DNA, the CDR3 is TGCGCCAGCAGCTCAGGGACAGGGACCTACAATGAGCAGTTCTTC. Its translation: CASSSGTGTYNEQFF.

The sample holds a few counts of this clone. V gene TRBV7-9 combines with J gene TRBJ1-4; TRBD1 agrees at 7 bases. There are 16 residues in the CDR3. Unmatched junction bases numbered 9, after V lost 1 base and J lost 7 bases. Per the germline V gene, CDR1 is SEHNR and CDR2 is FQNEAQ (reference sequence). The CDR3 bases are TGTGCCAGCAGCTTAGACCGGACAGGAGAGGGTGAAAAACTGTTTTTT. Its protein product is CASSLDRTGEGEKLFF. Using reference TRBV7-9 and TRBJ1-4 for the parts outside the CDR3, the full variable domain is DTGVSQNPRHKITKRGQNVTFRCDPISEHNRLYWYRQTLGQGPEFLTYFQNEAQLEKSRLLSDRFSAERPKGSFSTLEIQRTEQGDSAMYLCASSLDRTGEGEKLFFGSGTQLSVL.

The CDR3 protein is CASSSGIQETQYF. The CDR3 nucleotides read TGTGCCAGCAGTTCAGGGATCCAAGAGACCCAGTACTTC. The rearrangement uses TRBV27 and TRBJ2-5; weak D call: TRBD1 (5 bases). The germline V gene encodes CDR1 MNHEY and CDR2 SMNVEV (reference sequence). V was pared by 4 bases and J by 1 base, with 7 bases between. This CDR3 region has 13 residues.

A few counts support this clone. V gene TRBV27 combines with J gene TRBJ2-2; 7 nucleotides agree with TRBD1. V lost 5 bases, J lost 5 bases, and 8 bases stayed unmatched. This CDR3 region has 15 residues. The germline V gene encodes CDR1 MNHEY and CDR2 SMNVEV (reference sequence). The CDR3 spells CASSPTRQGTGELFF. The CDR3 nucleotides are TGTGCCAGCAGTCCTACCCGACAGGGAACCGGGGAGCTGTTTTTT.

This chain links TRBV6-1 with TRBJ2-3; the D is unclear. From germline, CDR1 is MNHNS and CDR2 SASEGT. The CDR3 has 14 residues. V dropped 5 bases and J dropped 1 base, with 10 bases sitting between them. The chain's CDR3 is CASSRSTGTDTQYF. CDR3 in DNA: TGTGCCAGCAGTCGTAGCACAGGCACAGATACGCAGTATTTT.

The chain joins TRBV5-1 to TRBJ1-6; D is undetermined. There are 15 residues in the CDR3. Germline values: CDR1 SGHRS, CDR2 YFSETQ. V was trimmed by 0 bases and J by 5 bases, leaving 9 bases between them. CDR3 protein: CASSLEGGNNSPLHF. CDR3 nucleotide sequence: TGCGCCAGCAGCTTGGAAGGCGGGAATAATTCACCCCTCCACTTT.

This chain uses TRBV30 with TRBJ2-2, with 8 bases identical to TRBD2. In germline, CDR1 is GTSNPN, CDR2 SVGIG (reference sequence). V was clipped by 0 bases and J by 3 bases; unmatched bases: 6. The CDR3 contains 16 residues. The CDR3 is CAWSVRGGAYTGELFF. In nucleotides, the CDR3 is TGTGCCTGGAGTGTACGGGGGGGAGCGTACACCGGGGAGCTGTTTTTT.

V and J are TRBV7-6 and TRBJ1-3, with a possible D match to TRBD1 (6 bases). Germline assignment: CDR1 SGHVS and CDR2 FNYEAQ. The CDR3 sequence is 16 residues long. Between the trimmed V and J ends, which lost 5 bases and 0 bases, there was a span of 14 bases. CDR3 region: CASSPTTGSSGNTIYF. DNA for the CDR3: TGTGCCAGCAGCCCAACGACAGGCTCCTCTGGAAACACCATATATTTT.

The chain combines TRBV5-4 with TRBJ1-6; D perhaps matches TRBD1 (6 bases). There are 18 residues in the CDR3. V lost 0 bases, J lost 6 bases, and 19 bases lay in between. The germline V gene has CDR1 SGHNT and CDR2 YYREEE (reference sequence). The CDR3 loop reads CASSLGSPNRARNSPLHF. CDR3 in DNA: TGTGCCAGCAGCTTGGGAAGCCCCAACAGGGCACGTAATTCACCCCTCCACTTT.

The gene calls are TRBV15 and TRBJ2-3; no definite D call. This CDR3 is built from 13 residues. The V end lost 6 bases, the J end lost 1 base, and 8 bases lay between the germline ends. Per germline, CDR1 LNHNV and CDR2 YYDKDF (reference sequence). This CDR3 reads CATRDSGTDTQYF. CDR3 sequence (DNA): TGTGCCACCAGGGATTCTGGCACAGATACGCAGTATTTT.

The V gene is TRBV30, the J gene TRBJ2-7, with TRBD1 identical over 10 bases. V was clipped by 1 base and J by 4 bases; unmatched bases: 7. Germline CDR1 is GTSNPN and CDR2 is SVGIG (reference sequence). The CDR3 spans 15 residues. The CDR3 coding sequence is TGTGCCTGGAGTGCTCGGGACAGGGGCATTTACGAGCAGTACTTC. It specifies CAWSARDRGIYEQYF.

This chain uses TRBV19 with TRBJ2-2; weak D call: TRBD1 (5 bases). The CDR3 extends over 13 amino acids. Germline-derived CDR1 and CDR2 are LNHDA and SQIVND (reference sequence). In nucleotides, the CDR3 is TGTGCGAGTTGGGGCCCGAACACCGGGGAGCTGTTTTTT. Translated: CASWGPNTGELFF. Looking up the rest from reference TRBV19 and TRBJ2-2 gives the full variable domain: DGGITQSPKYLFRKEGQNVTLSCEQNLNHDAMYWYRQDPGQGLRLIYYSQIVNDFQKGDIAEGYSVSREKKESFPLTVTSAQKNPTAFYLCASWGPNTGELFFGEGSRLTVL.

The J gene is TRBJ1-1, the V gene TRBV18; D unresolved. This CDR3 is built from 14 residues. Germline assignment: CDR1 KGHSH and CDR2 LQKENI. Trimming removed 0 bases at V and 1 base at J, with 6 bases between. The CDR3 spells CASSPPVGNTEAFF. The CDR3 coding sequence is TGTGCCAGCTCACCACCGGTTGGGAACACTGAAGCTTTCTTT. The full variable domain, rest sourced from reference TRBV18 and TRBJ1-1, is NAGVMQNPRHLVRRRGQEARLRCSPMKGHSHVYWYRQLPEEGLKFMVYLQKENIIDESGMPKERFSAEFPKEGPSILRIQQVVRGDSAAYFCASSPPVGNTEAFFGQGTRLTVV.

V gene TRBV10-2 combines with J gene TRBJ2-7; D assignment may be TRBD1 or TRBD2 (6 bases each). Trimming pared 8 bases from V and 3 bases from J, leaving 17 bases between. Germline V gene data show CDR1 as WSHSY and CDR2 as SAAADI. The CDR3 is made up of 14 amino acids. CDR3 in amino acids: CASRGLAPSYEQYF. CDR3 nucleotides: TGCGCCAGCCGGGGGCTGGCCCCCAGCTACGAGCAGTACTTC.

Details on this clone: Additional DNA sequences in this sample encode the identical CDR3. The rearrangement links TRBV5-1 to TRBJ1-6, with no clear D. Germline V CDR1 and CDR2: SGHRS, YFSETQ. This CDR3 is 13 amino acids long. Trimming left V 0 bases short and J 6 bases short, with 4 bases between. The CDR3, as DNA: TGCGCCAGCAGCTTGGGACCTAATTCACCCCTCCACTTT. It translates to CASSLGPNSPLHF. Filled out from reference TRBV5-1 and TRBJ1-6, the complete variable domain reads KAGVTQTPRYLIKTRGQQVTLSCSPISGHRSVSWYQQTPGQGLQFLFEYFSETQRNKGNFPGRFSGRQFSNSRSEMNVSTLELGDSALYLCASSLGPNSPLHFGNGTRLTVT.

This clone was seen a single time. In DNA, the CDR3 is TGTGCCAGCAGCTCCGTTCGCCAAACCTCACCCCTCCACTTT. This encodes CASSSVRQTSPLHF. The chain carries TRBV5-5 and TRBJ1-6; D is ambiguous. The CDR3 is 14 residues long. V dropped 3 bases and J dropped 10 bases, with 14 bases sitting between them. Germline assignment: CDR1 SGHKS and CDR2 YYEKEE (reference sequence).

This clone was counted a few times. V is TRBV11-2 and J is TRBJ2-2; maybe TRBD1 (6 bases). V lost 3 bases and J lost 6, with 17 bases in between. The CDR3 has 16 amino acids. From germline, CDR1 is SGHAT and CDR2 FQNNGV. CDR3 loop: CASSFLTGRTSGELFF. In DNA form, the CDR3 reads TGTGCCAGCAGCTTTCTTACAGGGCGAACGTCCGGGGAGCTGTTTTTT.

The V call is TRBV2, the J call TRBJ1-5; no reliable D call. Germline-derived CDR1 and CDR2 are SNHLY and FYNNEI. The CDR3 has 13 amino acids. The V and J ends lost 6 bases and 6 bases respectively, with 12 bases between them. The CDR3 loop reads CASRDDKAQPQHF. The CDR3 DNA reads TGTGCCAGCAGGGACGACAAGGCTCAGCCCCAGCATTTT.